This T cell receptor (beta chain) was identified during a study of blood T cell repertoires in COVID-19. Measured with immunoSEQ multiplex PCR; TCRdb has only the in-frame clones, and not every one. The sample consists of approximately 89,000 clones, almost 95% of them appearing once. The V end lost 6 bases, the J end lost 3 bases, and 9 bases lay between the germline ends. Germline V gene sequence: CDR1 MNHNY, CDR2 SVGAGI (reference sequence). CDR3 size: 12 residues. V and J are TRBV6-6 and TRBJ2-7, with D unclear. The receptor was derived from a woman in her sixties with active COVID-19. The sequenced sample was peripheral blood. The CDR3 DNA follows: TGTGCCAGCAGCCTCCTAGGCTACGAGCAGTACTTC. This gives the protein CASSLLGYEQYF.